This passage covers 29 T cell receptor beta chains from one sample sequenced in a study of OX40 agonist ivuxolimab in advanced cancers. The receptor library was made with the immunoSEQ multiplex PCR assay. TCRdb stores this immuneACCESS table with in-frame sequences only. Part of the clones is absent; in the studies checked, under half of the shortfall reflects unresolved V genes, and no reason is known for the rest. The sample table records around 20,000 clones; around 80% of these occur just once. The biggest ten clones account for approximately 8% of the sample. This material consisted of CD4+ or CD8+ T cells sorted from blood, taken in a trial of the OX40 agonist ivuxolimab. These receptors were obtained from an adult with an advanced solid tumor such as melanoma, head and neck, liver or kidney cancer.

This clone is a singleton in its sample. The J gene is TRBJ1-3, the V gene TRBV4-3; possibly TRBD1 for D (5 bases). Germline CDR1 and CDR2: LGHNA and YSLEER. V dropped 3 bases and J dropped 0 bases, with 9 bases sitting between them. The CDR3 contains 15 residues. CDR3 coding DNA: TGCGCCAGCAGCCACCAGGGTGACTCTGGAAACACCATATATTTT. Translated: CASSHQGDSGNTIYF.

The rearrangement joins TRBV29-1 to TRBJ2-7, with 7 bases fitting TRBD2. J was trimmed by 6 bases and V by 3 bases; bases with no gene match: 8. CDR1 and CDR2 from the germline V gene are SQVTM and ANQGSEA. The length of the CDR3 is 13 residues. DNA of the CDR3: TGCAGCGTTGAGGGGCAGGGAGGGATCGAGCAGTACTTC. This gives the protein CSVEGQGGIEQYF.

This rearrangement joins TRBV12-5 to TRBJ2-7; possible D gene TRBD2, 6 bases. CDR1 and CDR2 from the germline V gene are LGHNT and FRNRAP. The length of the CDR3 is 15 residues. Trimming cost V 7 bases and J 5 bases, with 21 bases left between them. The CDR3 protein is CASALAGTVVHEQYF. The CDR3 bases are TGTGCTAGTGCCCTAGCCGGGACTGTAGTCCACGAGCAGTACTTC.

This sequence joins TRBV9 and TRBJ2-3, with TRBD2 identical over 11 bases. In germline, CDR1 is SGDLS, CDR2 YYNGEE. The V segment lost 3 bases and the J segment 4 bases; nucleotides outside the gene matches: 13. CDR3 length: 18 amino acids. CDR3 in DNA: TGTGCCAGCAGCGCGTCGGTTAGCGGGGGGGCCGATGCAGATACGCAGTATTTT. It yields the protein CASSASVSGGADADTQYF.

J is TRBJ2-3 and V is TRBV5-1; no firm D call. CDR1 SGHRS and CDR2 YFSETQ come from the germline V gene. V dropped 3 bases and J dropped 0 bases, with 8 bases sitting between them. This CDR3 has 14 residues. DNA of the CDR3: TGCGCCAGCAGCTCAGGATATAGCACAGATACGCAGTATTTT. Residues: CASSSGYSTDTQYF. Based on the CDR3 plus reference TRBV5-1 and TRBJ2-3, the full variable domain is KAGVTQTPRYLIKTRGQQVTLSCSPISGHRSVSWYQQTPGQGLQFLFEYFSETQRNKGNFPGRFSGRQFSNSRSEMNVSTLELGDSALYLCASSSGYSTDTQYFGPGTRLTVL.

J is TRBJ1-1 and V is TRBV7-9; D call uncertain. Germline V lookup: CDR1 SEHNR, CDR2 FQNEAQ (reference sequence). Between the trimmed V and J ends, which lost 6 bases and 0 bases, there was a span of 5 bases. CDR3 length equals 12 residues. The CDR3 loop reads CASRLLNTEAFF. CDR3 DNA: TGTGCCAGCAGACTACTGAACACTGAAGCTTTCTTT.

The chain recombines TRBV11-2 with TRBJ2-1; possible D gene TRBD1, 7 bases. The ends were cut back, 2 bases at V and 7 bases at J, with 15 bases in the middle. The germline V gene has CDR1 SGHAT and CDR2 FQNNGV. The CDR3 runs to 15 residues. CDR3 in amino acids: CASSLSTGEENEQFF. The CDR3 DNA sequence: TGTGCCAGCAGCTTAAGCACAGGGGAGGAGAATGAGCAGTTCTTC.

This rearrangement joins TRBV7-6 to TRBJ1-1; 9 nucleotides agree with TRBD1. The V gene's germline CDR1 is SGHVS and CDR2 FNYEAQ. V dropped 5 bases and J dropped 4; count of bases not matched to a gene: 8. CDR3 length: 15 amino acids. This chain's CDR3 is CASSPRQGGSTEAFF. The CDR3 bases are TGTGCCAGCAGCCCCAGACAGGGGGGGAGCACTGAAGCTTTCTTT.

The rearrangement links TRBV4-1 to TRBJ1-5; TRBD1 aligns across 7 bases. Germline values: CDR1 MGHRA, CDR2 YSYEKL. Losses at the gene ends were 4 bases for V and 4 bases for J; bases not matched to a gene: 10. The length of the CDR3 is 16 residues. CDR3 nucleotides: TGCGCCAGCAGCCCCCGGACAGGTTCGGTAAATCAGCCCCAGCATTTT. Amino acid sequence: CASSPRTGSVNQPQHF.

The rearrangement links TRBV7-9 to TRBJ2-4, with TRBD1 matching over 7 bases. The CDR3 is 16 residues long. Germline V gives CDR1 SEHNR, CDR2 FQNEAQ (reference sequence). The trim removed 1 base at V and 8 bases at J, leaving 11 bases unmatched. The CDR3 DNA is TGTGCCAGCAGCTTAGGGGACAGAAGAAAAGGGGACATTCAGTACTTC. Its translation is CASSLGDRRKGDIQYF.

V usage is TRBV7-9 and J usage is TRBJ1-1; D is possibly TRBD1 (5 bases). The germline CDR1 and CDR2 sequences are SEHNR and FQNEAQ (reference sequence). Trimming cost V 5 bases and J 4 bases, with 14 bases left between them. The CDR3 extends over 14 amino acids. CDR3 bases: TGTGCCAGCAGCCCCCCAGGGAGCGGCACTGAAGCTTTCTTT. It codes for CASSPPGSGTEAFF.

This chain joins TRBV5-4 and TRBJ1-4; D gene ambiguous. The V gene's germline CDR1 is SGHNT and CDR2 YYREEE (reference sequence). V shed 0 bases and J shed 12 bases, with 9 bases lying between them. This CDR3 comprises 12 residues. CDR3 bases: TGTGCCAGCAGCTTGGGACCGTCGGAACTGTTTTTT. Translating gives CASSLGPSELFF.

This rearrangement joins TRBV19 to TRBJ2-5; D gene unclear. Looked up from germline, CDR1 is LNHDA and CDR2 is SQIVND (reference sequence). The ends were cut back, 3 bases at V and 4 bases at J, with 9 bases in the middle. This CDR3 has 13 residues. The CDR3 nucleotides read TGTGCCAGTAGTATTTTCTTTCGAGAGACCCAGTACTTC. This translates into CASSIFFRETQYF.

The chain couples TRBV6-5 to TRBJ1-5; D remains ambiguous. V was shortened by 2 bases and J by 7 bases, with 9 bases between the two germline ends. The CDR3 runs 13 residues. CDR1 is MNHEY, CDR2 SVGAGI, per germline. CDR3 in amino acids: CASSYGSSQPQHF. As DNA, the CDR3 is TGTGCCAGCAGTTACGGCAGTTCGCAGCCCCAGCATTTT.

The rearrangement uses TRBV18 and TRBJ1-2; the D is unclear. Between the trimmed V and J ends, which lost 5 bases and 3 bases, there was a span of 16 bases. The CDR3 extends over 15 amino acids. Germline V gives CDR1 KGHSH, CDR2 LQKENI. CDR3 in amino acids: CASSIGWAQDYGYTF. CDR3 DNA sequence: TGTGCCAGCTCAATAGGGTGGGCGCAGGACTATGGCTACACCTTC.

The CDR3 DNA reads TGTGCCAGCAGCTTAACCCCGACAGGGAACAATGAGCAGTTCTTC. This translates into CASSLTPTGNNEQFF. V gene TRBV7-3 combines with J gene TRBJ2-1, with 7 bases aligning to TRBD1. The CDR3 runs to 15 residues. CDR1 is SGHTA and CDR2 is FQGTGA in the germline V gene. J gave up 5 bases and V 0 bases, and 4 bases lay outside the gene matches.

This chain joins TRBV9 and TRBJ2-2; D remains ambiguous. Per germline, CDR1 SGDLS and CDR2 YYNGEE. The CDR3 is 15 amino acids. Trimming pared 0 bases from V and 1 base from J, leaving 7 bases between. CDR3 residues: CASSVAAGNTGELFF. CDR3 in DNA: TGTGCCAGCAGCGTAGCTGCAGGGAACACCGGGGAGCTGTTTTTT.

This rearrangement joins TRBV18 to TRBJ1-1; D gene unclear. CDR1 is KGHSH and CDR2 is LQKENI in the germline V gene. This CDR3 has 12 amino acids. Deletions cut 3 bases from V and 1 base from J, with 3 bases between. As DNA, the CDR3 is TGTGCCAGCTCACCGACGAACACTGAAGCTTTCTTT. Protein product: CASSPTNTEAFF.

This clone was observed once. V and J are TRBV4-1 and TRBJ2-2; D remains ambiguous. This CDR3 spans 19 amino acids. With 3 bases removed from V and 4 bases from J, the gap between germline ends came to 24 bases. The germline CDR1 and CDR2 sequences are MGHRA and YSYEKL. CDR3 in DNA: TGCGCCAGCAGCCAGAAGATTGTCGACGCCGCCATAGCCACCGGGGAGCTGTTTTTT. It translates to CASSQKIVDAAIATGELFF.

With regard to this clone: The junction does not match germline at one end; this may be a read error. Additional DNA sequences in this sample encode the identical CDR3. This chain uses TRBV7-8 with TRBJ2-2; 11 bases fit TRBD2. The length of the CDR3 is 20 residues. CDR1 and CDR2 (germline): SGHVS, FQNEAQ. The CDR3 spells CASSSEGLAARKVNTGELFF. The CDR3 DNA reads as TGTGCCAGCAGCTCTGAGGGACTAGCGGCGCGGAAAGTAAACACCGGGGAACTGTTTTTT.

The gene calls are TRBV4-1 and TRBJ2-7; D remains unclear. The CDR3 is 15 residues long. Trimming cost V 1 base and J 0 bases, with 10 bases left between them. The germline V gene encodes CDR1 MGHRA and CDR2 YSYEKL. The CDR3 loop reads CASSQGSGNSYEQYF. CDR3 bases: TGCGCCAGCAGCCAAGGTAGTGGGAACTCCTACGAGCAGTACTTC.

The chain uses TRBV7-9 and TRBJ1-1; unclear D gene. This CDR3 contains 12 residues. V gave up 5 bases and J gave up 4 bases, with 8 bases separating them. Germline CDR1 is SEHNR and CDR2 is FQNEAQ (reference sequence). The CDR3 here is CASSLRITEAFF. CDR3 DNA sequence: TGTGCCAGCAGCCTCCGTATCACTGAAGCTTTCTTT.

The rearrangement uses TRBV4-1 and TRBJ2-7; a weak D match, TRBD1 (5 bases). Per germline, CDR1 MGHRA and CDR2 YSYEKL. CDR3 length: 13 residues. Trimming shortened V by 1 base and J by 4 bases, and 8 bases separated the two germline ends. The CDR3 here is CASSQVGLYEQYF. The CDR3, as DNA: TGCGCCAGCAGCCAAGTGGGGCTTTACGAGCAGTACTTC.

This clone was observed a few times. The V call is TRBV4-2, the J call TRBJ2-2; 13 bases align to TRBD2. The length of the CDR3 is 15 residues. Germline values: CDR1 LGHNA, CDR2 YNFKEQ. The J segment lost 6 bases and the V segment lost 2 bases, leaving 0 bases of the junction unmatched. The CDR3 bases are TGTGCCAGCAGCCAAACTAGCGGGGGGGCCGGGGAGCTGTTTTTT. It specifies CASSQTSGGAGELFF.

CDR3 DNA sequence: TGTGCCAGCAGCTTAGAACAGGCCAGCTCCTACGAGCAGTACTTC. Translated, it gives CASSLEQASSYEQYF. The rearrangement uses TRBV7-6 and TRBJ2-7; D is perhaps TRBD1 (5 bases). There are 15 residues in the CDR3. V was pared by 1 base and J by 0 bases, with 10 bases between. Germline CDR1 reads SGHVS; CDR2 reads FNYEAQ.

CDR3 in amino acids: CASSADSSGTVGSYNEQFF. CDR3 in DNA: TGTGCCAGCAGTGCCGATTCCTCCGGGACAGTTGGCTCCTACAATGAGCAGTTCTTC. The chain joins TRBV27 to TRBJ2-1; 7 bases line up with TRBD1. Germline V gene sequence: CDR1 MNHEY, CDR2 SMNVEV (reference sequence). CDR3 size: 19 residues. V lost 5 bases and J lost 0; bases outside the gene matches: 16.

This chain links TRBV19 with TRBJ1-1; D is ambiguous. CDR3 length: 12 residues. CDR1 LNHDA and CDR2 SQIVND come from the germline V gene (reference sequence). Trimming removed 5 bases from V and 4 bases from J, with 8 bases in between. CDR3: CASSLGSTEAFF. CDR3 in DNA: TGTGCCAGTAGTTTGGGGAGCACTGAAGCTTTCTTT.

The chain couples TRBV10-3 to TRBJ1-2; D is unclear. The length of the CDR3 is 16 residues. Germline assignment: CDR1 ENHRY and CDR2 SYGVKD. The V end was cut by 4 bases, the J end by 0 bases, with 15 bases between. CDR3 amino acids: CAISVAVSGSNYGYTF. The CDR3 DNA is TGTGCCATCAGTGTGGCGGTATCCGGTTCTAACTATGGCTACACCTTC.

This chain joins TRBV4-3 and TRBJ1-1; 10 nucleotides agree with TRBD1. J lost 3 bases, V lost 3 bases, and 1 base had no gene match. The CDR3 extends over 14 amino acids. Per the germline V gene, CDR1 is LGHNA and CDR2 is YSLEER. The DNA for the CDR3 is TGCGCCAGCAGCCAGGACAGGGGGGACACTGAAGCTTTCTTT. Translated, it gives CASSQDRGDTEAFF.